This T cell receptor (beta chain) comes out of a study of cytomegalovirus exposure and HLA in healthy donors. Germline trimming cut 5 bases from V and 5 bases from J; bases unmatched to any gene: 6. Looked up from germline, CDR1 is SNHLY and CDR2 is FYNNEI. The CDR3 totals 14 residues. The PCR employed 60 Vbeta primers together with 13 Jbeta primers. Under the authors' procedure: About 9.9 million shared chains were among approximately 80 million unique TCR beta chains counted in a later analysis. The data were produced by immunoSEQ multiplex PCR, yet TCRdb's version contains in-frame clones alone and is incomplete. Clonal size and the V and J genes are those of that table, whereas D and trimming came from the DNA. In the table there are 110,000 to 150,000 clones, approximately 9% of which are singletons.

Sequencing was carried out using PBMCs. This chain joins TRBV2 and TRBJ2-3; TRBD1 matches 8 bases. The receptor was isolated from a male donor in good health and CMV-seronegative. CDR3 amino acids: CASSLQGAGDTQYF. CDR3 nucleotide sequence: TGTGCCAGCAGTCTGCAGGGGGCAGGAGATACGCAGTATTTT.